A selection of T cell receptor beta chains follows, all from one sample in a study of patients and donors after allogeneic stem cell transplantation. TCRdb passed the RT-PCR reads through MiXCR, listing each CDR3 protein once. The table includes just over 55,000 distinct CDR3 sequences, approximately 12% detected once. Material for sequencing was blood, either unsorted or a sorted T cell fraction (not recorded which). These receptors were obtained from a human donor who was either an allogeneic HSCT recipient or a stem cell or donor lymphocyte infusion donor (not recorded which). It is not recorded whose cells these are; they may come from a transplant donor. CDR3s include the opening cysteine and the closing phenylalanine or tryptophan. A D gene is named only where the DNA matches it firmly. Only part of the rows carry a size: once, few, many, or a class if the clone is expanded.

v_call,j_call,d_call,cdr3_length,clone_size,cdr3_aa,cdr3_nt
TRBV10-3,TRBJ2-3,TRBD2,13,.,CAITSGSTDTQYF,TGTGCCATCACTAGCGGGAGTACAGATACGCAGTATTTT
TRBV5-4,TRBJ2-7,.,15,.,CASSLDTSASYEQYF,TGTGCCAGCAGCTTGGATACTAGTGCCTCCTACGAGCAGTACTTC
TRBV9,TRBJ2-1,.,16,few,CASSALRGEWNNEQFF,TGTGCCAGCAGCGCCCTCAGGGGGGAATGGAACAATGAGCAGTTCTTC
TRBV27,TRBJ1-5,TRBD1,16,many,CASRGAQGASNQPQHF,TGTGCCAGCAGGGGGGCACAGGGGGCTAGCAATCAGCCCCAGCATTTT
TRBV7-2,TRBJ2-2,TRBD2,14,.,CASSPSSGSWELFF,TGTGCCAGCAGCCCCTCTAGCGGGAGTTGGGAGCTGTTTTTT
TRBV24-1,TRBJ2-3,.,15,.,CATSDWGTITDTQYF,TGTGCCACCAGTGATTGGGGGACAATCACAGATACGCAGTATTTT
TRBV25-1,TRBJ2-1,TRBD2,17,.,CASSELGGRSQGNEQFF,TGTGCCAGCAGTGAACTGGGCGGGAGGTCTCAAGGCAATGAGCAGTTCTTC
TRBV24-1,TRBJ1-5,.,13,many,CATSDSRGQPQHF,TGTGCCACCAGTGATTCCAGGGGCCAGCCCCAGCATTTT
TRBV27,TRBJ2-1,TRBD2,14,.,CASSVGLGVNEQFF,TGTGCCAGCAGTGTGGGACTAGGGGTAAATGAGCAGTTCTTC
TRBV19,TRBJ1-1,TRBD1,14,few,CASNMDRANTEAFF,TGTGCCAGCAATATGGACAGGGCGAACACTGAAGCTTTCTTT
TRBV3-1,TRBJ2-2,TRBD1,16,.,CASSQTQGANTGELFF,TGTGCCAGCAGCCAAACGCAGGGGGCGAACACCGGGGAGCTGTTTTTT
TRBV7-8,TRBJ2-5,TRBD2,15,.,CASRASGRNQETQYF,TGTGCCAGCAGGGCTAGCGGGAGGAACCAAGAGACCCAGTACTTC
TRBV7-3,TRBJ2-1,TRBD2,12,.,CASSLTSGLQFF,TGTGCCAGCAGCTTGACTAGCGGGTTGCAGTTCTTC
TRBV5-5,TRBJ2-5,.,14,many,CASSGTGGGETQYF,TGTGCCAGCAGCGGCACAGGGGGAGGGGAGACCCAGTACTTC
TRBV5-1,TRBJ2-7,.,15,.,CASSLVRDRPYEQYF,TGCGCCAGCAGCTTGGTGCGGGACCGTCCCTACGAGCAGTACTTC
TRBV20-1,TRBJ2-3,TRBD2,18,.,CSAPDLGLAGGGTDTQYF,TGCAGTGCTCCAGATTTGGGACTAGCGGGAGGGGGCACAGATACGCAGTATTTT
TRBV4-2,TRBJ1-5,TRBD1,16,.,CASSKGQGNSNQPQHF,TGTGCCAGCAGCAAGGGACAGGGGAATAGCAATCAGCCCCAGCATTTT
TRBV7-6,TRBJ2-7,.,22,.,CASSLAELCEPTPIANSYEQYF,TGTGCCAGCAGCTTAGCCGAATTATGCGAGCCTACCCCAATTGCCAATTCCTACGAGCAGTACTTC
TRBV27,TRBJ2-7,.,13,few,CASSLKGAYEQYF,TGTGCCAGCAGTTTAAAGGGGGCCTACGAGCAGTACTTC
TRBV6-5,TRBJ2-3,.,16,few,CASSYFPGSSTDTQYF,TGTGCCAGCAGTTACTTTCCTGGCTCTTCCACAGATACGCAGTATTTT
TRBV9,TRBJ1-5,TRBD1,16,.,CASSSGQGFSNQPQHF,TGTGCCAGCAGCTCCGGACAGGGCTTTAGCAATCAGCCCCAGCATTTT
TRBV12-3/TRBV12-4,TRBJ1-3,.,15,many,CASSLWSFSGNTIYF,TGTGCCAGCAGTTTATGGTCTTTCTCTGGAAACACCATATATTTT
TRBV9,TRBJ2-2,.,15,few,CASSVGGTNTGELFF,TGTGCCAGCAGCGTAGGCGGGACTAACACCGGGGAGCTGTTTTTT
TRBV27,TRBJ2-7,.,16,few,CASSPKKQGRSVEQYF,TGTGCCAGCAGTCCAAAGAAACAGGGAAGGTCGGTCGAGCAGTACTTC
TRBV12-3/TRBV12-4,TRBJ2-3,.,12,.,CASSLAQGTQYF,TGTGCCAGCAGTTTAGCGCAGGGTACGCAGTATTTT
TRBV9,TRBJ2-7,TRBD2,15,.,CASSRAGTSPYEQYF,TGTGCCAGCAGTCGTGCTGGGACTAGTCCGTACGAGCAGTACTTC
TRBV29-1,TRBJ2-7,TRBD1,14,few,CSVEVRDRFAEQYF,TGCAGCGTTGAAGTCCGGGACAGGTTCGCCGAGCAGTACTTC
TRBV6-5,TRBJ1-1,.,14,many,CASKEHRMNTEAFF,TGTGCCAGCAAAGAACACAGGATGAACACTGAAGCTTTCTTT
TRBV27,TRBJ1-2,.,15,many,CASSGTASLNYGYTF,TGTGCCAGCAGTGGTACTGCGAGCTTAAACTATGGCTACACCTTC
TRBV29-1,TRBJ1-6,TRBD1,13,many,CSATTGGNSPLHF,TGCAGCGCCACGACAGGGGGCAATTCACCCCTCCACTTT
TRBV15,TRBJ2-3,TRBD2,19,few,CATSRVVKLAGSSTDTQYF,TGTGCCACCAGCAGAGTTGTAAAGCTAGCGGGGTCTAGCACAGATACGCAGTATTTT
TRBV5-6,TRBJ1-1,.,18,many,CASISLLAAPTASTEAFF,TGTGCCAGCATCAGCTTGTTAGCCGCCCCAACGGCTAGCACTGAAGCTTTCTTT
TRBV7-9,TRBJ2-7,.,15,.,CASSSLSGRRHEQYF,TGTGCCAGCAGCTCCCTTTCCGGGAGAAGGCACGAGCAGTACTTC
TRBV12-3/TRBV12-4,TRBJ2-7,.,15,.,CASSFGTGSLYEQYF,TGTGCCAGCAGTTTTGGTACCGGGAGTCTGTACGAGCAGTACTTC
TRBV29-1,TRBJ2-1,.,10,few,CSVLYVEQFF,TGCAGCGTTTTATATGTTGAGCAGTTCTTC
TRBV7-3,TRBJ2-1,TRBD2,16,few,CASSLRGLAGFNEQFF,TGTGCCAGCAGCTTAAGGGGGCTAGCGGGTTTCAATGAGCAGTTCTTC
TRBV15,TRBJ2-2,.,14,.,CATSRDRETGELFF,TGTGCCACCAGCAGAGATCGTGAGACCGGGGAGCTGTTTTTT
TRBV6-5,TRBJ1-2,.,15,many,CASSYSSQGPSGYTF,TGTGCCAGCAGTTACTCGTCACAAGGACCGTCGGGCTACACCTTC
TRBV27,TRBJ2-2,.,17,many,CASSLPSGTEATGELFF,TGTGCCAGCAGTTTACCCTCCGGGACCGAAGCCACCGGGGAGCTGTTTTTT
TRBV5-1,TRBJ2-3,TRBD2,15,many,CASSSGTRDTDTQYF,TGCGCCAGCAGCTCCGGGACTAGAGACACAGATACGCAGTATTTT
TRBV5-1,TRBJ2-1,.,14,few,CASSFARDYNEQFF,TGCGCCAGCAGCTTCGCACGGGACTACAATGAGCAGTTCTTC
TRBV11-3,TRBJ2-1,.,12,many,CASSLAGDEQFF,TGTGCCAGCAGCTTAGCCGGGGATGAGCAGTTCTTC
TRBV5-6,TRBJ1-2,.,14,many,CASMGRTISYGYTF,TGTGCCAGCATGGGACGGACGATTAGCTATGGCTACACCTTC
TRBV7-9,TRBJ2-3,.,12,.,CARGADTDTQYF,TGTGCGCGGGGCGCGGACACAGATACGCAGTATTTT
TRBV7-9,TRBJ1-2,TRBD1,15,.,CASSRWDRGEVGYTF,TGTGCCAGCAGCCGCTGGGACAGGGGGGAGGTTGGCTACACCTTC
TRBV12-3/TRBV12-4,TRBJ2-1,.,11,few,CASRQGNEQFF,TGTGCCAGCAGACAGGGCAATGAGCAGTTCTTC
TRBV5-1,TRBJ1-1,.,15,many,CASSFSGAGNTEAFF,TGCGCCAGCAGCTTTTCAGGGGCGGGGAACACTGAAGCTTTCTTT
TRBV20-1,TRBJ1-1,.,14,many,CSARDGPTNTEAFF,TGCAGTGCTAGAGACGGACCCACGAACACTGAAGCTTTCTTT
TRBV11-2,TRBJ2-5,.,11,few,CASSSMSTQYF,TGTGCCAGCAGCTCCATGTCCACCCAGTACTTC
TRBV20-1,TRBJ2-1,.,18,many,CSASAAYWTISGDNEQFF,TGCAGTGCTAGCGCCGCCTACTGGACCATCTCCGGGGACAATGAGCAGTTCTTC
TRBV5-1,TRBJ2-3,TRBD2,17,few,CASSLVTAGAITDTQYF,TGCGCCAGCAGCCTAGTAACGGCGGGAGCGATTACAGATACGCAGTATTTT
TRBV4-2,TRBJ2-3,.,16,few,CASSQEGITITDTQYF,TGTGCCAGCAGCCAGGAGGGGATCACCATCACAGATACGCAGTATTTT